Below, one TCR beta chain is given with its context. Its antigen is undetermined. The germline V gene has CDR1 SGHAT and CDR2 FQNNGV. J was trimmed by 3 bases and V by 6 bases; bases with no gene match: 6. The CDR3 consists of 15 residues. The treatment was: roughly 10-day PBMC culture with coronavirus spike peptide pools or control peptides (ViraFEST assay). This sample is part of a study of vaccination and CD4 T cells after COVID-19. An Oncomine TCR Beta short-read assay was used to sequence the DNA from cultured CD4+ T cells. TCRdb processed the PCR reads anew with MiXCR; each CDR3 protein has one entry. The sample holds about 15,000 distinct CDR3 sequences, around 50% seen once.

The source of this sequence is a human donor who had recovered from COVID-19. Sequenced sample: CD4+ T cells from blood, cultured in vitro. The J gene is TRBJ2-2, the V gene TRBV11-2; 8 positions agree with TRBD2. CDR3 in amino acids: CASRVAGSYTGELFF. The CDR3 nucleotides are TGTGCCAGCAGAGTAGCGGGAAGTTACACCGGGGAGCTGTTTTTT.